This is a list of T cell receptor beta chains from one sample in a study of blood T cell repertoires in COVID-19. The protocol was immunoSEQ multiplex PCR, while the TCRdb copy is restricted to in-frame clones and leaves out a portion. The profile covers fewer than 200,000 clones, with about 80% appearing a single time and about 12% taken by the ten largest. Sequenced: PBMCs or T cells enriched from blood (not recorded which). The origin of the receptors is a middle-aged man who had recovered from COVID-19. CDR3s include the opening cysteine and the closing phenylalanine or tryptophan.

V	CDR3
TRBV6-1	CASSEGTSNTEAFF
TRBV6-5	CASSQYYNSPLHF
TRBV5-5	CASNDRGYWNSPLHF
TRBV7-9	CAIDRNSYEQYF
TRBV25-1	CASSPGGVSSEKLFF
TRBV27	CASSPLTDRGGSPLHF
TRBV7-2	CASSQGLAGVYEQYF
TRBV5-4	CASSWGQGTNEKLFF
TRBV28	CASSSTGTGGYTF
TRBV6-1	CASSEISGTVYQQYF
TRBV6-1	CASSEGQGGSGPQHF
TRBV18	CASSRGQQETQYF
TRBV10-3	CATRQGDSGANVLTF
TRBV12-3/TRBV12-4	CASSFRGLDTQYF
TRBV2	CASSEAASGGADTQYF
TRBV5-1	CASSLAGTTYEQYF